This record concerns one T cell receptor (beta chain) sequence. Its recognized antigen is unknown. The record has no base qualities; no much larger clone is one base away. Looking up the germline V gene yields CDR1 MNHEY and CDR2 SVGEGT. Between the V and J ends, shortened by 6 bases and 0 bases respectively, the junction contains 11 bases. Its CDR3 holds 15 amino acids, cysteine through phenylalanine. Just CDR3 DNA is preserved here, 45 bases in frame from base 1. Two rounds of multiplex PCR were performed to amplify the TCR beta CDR3 region from genomic DNA. In the first PCR round, primers specific to each TRBV and TRBJ gene were used, and the primer sequences were filed in Chinese patent CN105087789A. Universal primers were used in the second PCR round. The Roche High Pure PCR Template Preparation Kit was used to extract genomic DNA from frozen PBMCs. Paired-end sequencing with 151 bp reads was performed on the libraries using an Illumina HiSeq 3000. Regarding the original processing steps: Raw reads lacking the multiplex PCR primer sequences were removed with CutAdapt. PEAR was used to merge high-quality paired reads into contigs. MiXCR assigned TRB V, D and J gene segments to each contig by aligning to reference sequences. CDR3 sequences were clustered by base quality and sequence similarity to remove sequencing errors. Shannon entropy normalized by the natural log of productive TCR sequence number was used as the measure of diversity. Clonality was computed as one minus the ratio of Shannon entropy to the natural log of the number of unique clonotypes. The Youden index of ROC curves was used to select progression-free survival cut-offs for repertoire metrics, and analyses were performed in R 3.5.3. TCRdb redid the processing of the public reads, applying fastp at Q25 and MiXCR, and retained in-frame beta chains. Rows merge per CDR3 protein into single entries with the most common DNA and genes. The V and J calls and clone size come from TCRdb's table, not from the authors' own analysis. Across this sample there are roughly 30,000 distinct CDR3 sequences, with over 45% seen only once. The top ten clonotypes cover approximately 17% of the sample.

The data were obtained in a study of prognosis after radiotherapy for stage I lung cancer (dated by TCRdb to 2020 to 2023). Study-level background: Between early 2018 and early 2019, around 19 patients with stage I NSCLC were enrolled in Nanjing, China. The study included about 15 patients with newly diagnosed primary stage I lung tumors and 4 to 6 with oligometastatic NSCLC after surgical resection of the primary tumor. Every patient was deemed medically inoperable, roughly twelve because of comorbidities and six to eight because they refused surgery. The cohort included approximately 13 men and five to seven women, with a median age of almost 75 years and a range of about 53 to 95 years. Eleven to twelve patients had adenocarcinoma and several had squamous cell carcinoma as the tumor histology. SBRT was given in 3 to 5 fractions with a biologically effective dose of at least 100 Gy, using image-guided IMRT or VMAT. Concurrent therapy was not administered to any patient alongside SBRT. After SBRT, distant metastases developed in about 20% of the 19 patients at a median of 7 months, while the remaining 15 patients had no significant progression. This study profiled peripheral blood TCR beta repertoires from stage I NSCLC patients before and after stereotactic body radiotherapy and linked the repertoires to distant failure. The study sequenced around 40 blood samples from some 20 patients, one before and one after SBRT per patient. What the work shows at the level of the full study, not this receptor alone: The study was limited by the small cohort and short follow-up, and independent validation of the study findings is required. Post-SBRT Shannon entropy and its change from baseline were lower in patients who developed distant metastases; baseline Shannon entropy was not associated with metastases. Unique TCR clone counts fell after SBRT (median around 9,800 before versus 6,500 to 7,500 after; Wilcoxon paired P=0.011). Whether the expanded TCR clones were tumor-specific was not determined. Differences by metastasis status were reportedly seen in TRBV and TRBJ usage frequencies, involving two V genes at baseline and, after SBRT, 8 or 9 V genes and two J genes. No adjustment for multiple comparisons was applied to any of the reported P values.

No patient had a history of other malignancies or prior chemotherapy or radiotherapy, and all had node-negative disease on CT and PET/CT. At each of two time points, 4.5 to 7 milliliters of peripheral venous blood were collected in EDTA tubes. PBMCs were isolated by Ficoll-Paque Plus density-gradient centrifugation. Immediately after collection, samples were stored at -80 degrees C until analysis. The receptor comes from a donor over 45 with non-small cell lung cancer. The specimen comprised PBMCs, sampled before or after stereotactic body radiation therapy (not recorded which). This chain is built from TRBV6-2 or TRBV6-3 and TRBJ2-2; 6 matching bases give a weak D call of TRBD1. CDR3 reads: CASRLDRSNTGELFF. The nucleotides are TGTGCCAGCAGACTGGACAGATCGAACACCGGGGAGCTGTTTTTT.